The clone carrying this T cell receptor beta chain has only one observation. Primers used in a second PCR of about 7 to 12 cycles were a sample-barcoded 5' primer and a J-beta primer mix. TCRdb analysed the 5' RACE reads with MiXCR anew, one entry per CDR3 protein. In the table there are 650,000 to 800,000 distinct CDR3 sequences, roughly half of which are singletons. The data belong to a study of blood T cells in healthy people across ages. V was shortened by 4 bases and J by 1 base, with 7 bases between the two germline ends. The CDR3 has 14 residues. The germline V gene has CDR1 ENHRY and CDR2 SYGVKD. The extraction recovered at least 5 micrograms of total RNA per sample.

What was sequenced was blood. This TCR came from an elderly woman in good health. The genes are TRBV10-3 and TRBJ1-4; D is uncertain. CDR3 nucleotides: TGTGCCATCAGTGGCCACCTAACTAATGAAAAACTGTTTTTT. It specifies CAISGHLTNEKLFF.